This TCR beta chain was found in a study of Ad26.COV2.S vaccination and SARS-CoV-2 variants. Study information: The donor participated in the COV1001 trial, in its Ad26.COV2.S arm. Administration of Ad26.COV2.S was intramuscular, either once or twice 56 days apart. Study-wide points: The breadth of spike-specific CD8+ and CD4+ T cell responses after vaccination was reportedly substantial. People who got the vaccine or the placebo had similar non-spike TCR breadth.

Data came from immunoSEQ multiplex PCR; TCRdb stores just in-frame clones and leaves some out. The table has around 340,000 clones, approximately 90% seen once. Comments on this clone: Its antigen is currently unknown.

As for treatment: over 15 received Ad26.COV2.S at low or high dose, single or two shots; several received placebo; per-sample allocation not given. Collection of samples fell on day 63 after the first vaccine or placebo injection. This clonotype was sampled from a person between 18 and 60 years old who received the Ad26.COV2.S COVID-19 vaccine or a placebo. The specimen was peripheral blood, collected in a trial of Ad26.COV2.S vaccine versus placebo.

CDR3 bases: TGTGCCAGCAGCTGGGGACAGGGGGACACAGATACGCAGTATTTT. It encodes CASSWGQGDTDTQYF. The chain is built from TRBV5-8 and TRBJ2-3; 11 nucleotides match TRBD1. CDR3 size: 15 residues. Germline trimming cut 3 bases from V and 2 bases from J; bases unmatched to any gene: 2. CDR1 SGHTS and CDR2 YDEGEE come from the germline V gene.